These 6 T cell receptor beta chains were all obtained from the same sample, sequenced in a study of shared clonotypes between healthy human individuals. Sequencing was performed with immunoSEQ multiplex PCR; in TCRdb, only in-frame clones are kept and a portion is missing. The sample lists about 1.9 million clones, around 95% occurring once. Naive-designated CD8 cells lacked CD45RO, were positively enriched for CCR7, and omitted terminally differentiated effector memory CD45RA+ cells. Source material: naive CD8+ T cells from PBMCs. The receptors here all came from a man aged 18 to 30 in good health. Some clones in this sample may be carry-over from other donors' samples.

The gene calls are TRBV7-9 and TRBJ1-4, with D tentatively TRBD1 (6 bases). V was clipped by 3 bases and J by 8 bases, with 22 bases between them. The CDR3 consists of 17 residues. Germline V lookup: CDR1 SEHNR, CDR2 FQNEAQ (reference sequence). CDR3 bases: TGTGCCAGCAGCTTTTTCTCCGGGACAACCGCTGGCGAAAAACTGTTTTTT. It codes for CASSFFSGTTAGEKLFF.

J is TRBJ2-2 and V is TRBV4-3; D is perhaps TRBD1 (6 bases). In germline, CDR1 is LGHNA, CDR2 YSLEER. The ends were cut back, 1 base at V and 6 bases at J, with 15 bases in the middle. The CDR3 is 16 amino acids. In DNA form, the CDR3 reads TGCGCCAGCAGCCAAGGGCAGGGGTTGGGGGCCGGGGAGCTGTTTTTT. Amino acid sequence: CASSQGQGLGAGELFF.

The rearrangement uses TRBV9 and TRBJ2-7, with 11 nucleotides matching TRBD2. CDR1 and CDR2 from the germline V gene are SGDLS and YYNGEE. The CDR3 is 17 amino acids. With V trimmed by 3 bases and J by 4 bases, 12 bases remained unmatched. CDR3 sequence: CASSAPTSGEDPYEQYF. The CDR3, as DNA: TGTGCCAGCAGCGCCCCGACTAGCGGGGAGGACCCTTACGAGCAGTACTTC.

The chain has TRBV2 and TRBJ1-1; tentatively, D is TRBD1 (6 bases). The V end lost 4 bases, the J end lost 2 bases, and 11 bases lay between the germline ends. CDR1 is SNHLY, CDR2 FYNNEI, per germline. The CDR3 has 14 residues. The CDR3: CASSVGGRNTEAFF. The CDR3 nucleotides are TGTGCCAGCAGTGTTGGGGGCAGAAACACTGAAGCTTTCTTT.

A word on this clone: The sample contains more than one DNA sequence encoding this CDR3. The chain employs TRBV29-1 and TRBJ1-1; D is unresolved. The CDR3 covers 13 residues. V lost 4 bases and J lost 0, with 9 bases in between. CDR1 and CDR2 (germline): SQVTM, ANQGSEA. CDR3 loop: CSVVGTVNTEAFF. The DNA for the CDR3 is TGCAGCGTTGTGGGAACGGTGAACACTGAAGCTTTCTTT.

This rearrangement joins TRBV9 to TRBJ2-5; D may be TRBD2 (5 bases). The tail of the sequence fits TRBJ2-7 better, so the J call may be wrong. The CDR3 spans 14 residues. Germline V gene data show CDR1 as SGDLS and CDR2 as YYNGEE. The DNA of the CDR3 is TGTGCCAGCAGCGTTGCAGCGGATTCTTACGAGCAGTACTTC. Translating gives CASSVAADSYEQYF.